The 21 T cell receptor beta chains given below trace back to one sample, sequenced in a study of blood T cell repertoires in COVID-19 (dated by TCRdb to 2019 to 2021). The library relied on the immunoSEQ multiplex PCR assay. TCRdb provides this immuneACCESS table in a form limited to in-frame rearrangements. Some clones are lacking; in checked studies, under half of them reflect an unresolved V gene, and why the rest are absent is not known. The sample table records under 200,000 clones; about nine tenths of these occur just once. Together, the top ten hold roughly 0.82% of the sample. The sample was PBMCs or T cells enriched from blood (not recorded which). These receptors all come from a woman younger than 30 who had recovered from COVID-19.

This sequence joins TRBV27 and TRBJ1-5; D gene uncertain. Trimming shortened V by 6 bases and J by 4 bases, and 22 bases separated the two germline ends. Germline CDR1 MNHEY, CDR2 SMNVEV (reference sequence). CDR3 length equals 17 residues. The CDR3 region has the DNA TGTGCCAGCAGACCAGTTTATACCGGAGATCTGAATCAGCCCCAGCATTTT. It is translated as CASRPVYTGDLNQPQHF.

J is TRBJ2-7 and V is TRBV28, with D perhaps TRBD2 (6 bases). V lost 6 bases, J lost 4 bases, and 16 bases lay in between. Germline CDR1 MDHEN, CDR2 SYDVKM. CDR3 length: 14 amino acids. The CDR3 is CASSRLGGSYEQYF. The CDR3 coding sequence is TGTGCCAGCAGCCGCCTAGGAGGGAGTTACGAGCAGTACTTC.

V usage is TRBV27 and J usage is TRBJ2-1; D is possibly TRBD2 (5 bases). Trimming removed 3 bases at V and 13 bases at J, with 10 bases between. Germline V gene sequence: CDR1 MNHEY, CDR2 SMNVEV (reference sequence). The CDR3 length is 11 residues. The DNA of the CDR3 is TGTGCCAGCAGTTTCGGAGGAGGACAGTTCTTC. It codes for CASSFGGGQFF.

This chain links TRBV28 with TRBJ2-1; 8 bases match TRBD1. The CDR3 is 16 amino acids. Per germline, CDR1 MDHEN and CDR2 SYDVKM. Unmatched junction bases numbered 12, after V lost 5 bases and J lost 6 bases. DNA for the CDR3: TGTGCCAGCAGTCACTCCGGGACAGGCCTACCCAATGAGCAGTTCTTC. It codes for CASSHSGTGLPNEQFF.

The chain links TRBV7-6 to TRBJ2-1; 7 bases map to TRBD2. The CDR3 has 17 amino acids. Germline CDR1 SGHVS, CDR2 FNYEAQ. J was trimmed by 4 bases and V by 1 base; bases with no gene match: 10. CDR3 sequence reads: CASSLGIGGRAYNEQFF. The DNA of the CDR3 is TGTGCCAGCAGCTTAGGAATTGGTGGGAGGGCATACAATGAGCAGTTCTTC.

The chain uses TRBV4-1 and TRBJ2-7; TRBD2 aligns across 9 bases. The germline V gene has CDR1 MGHRA and CDR2 YSYEKL. Trimming at V came to 3 bases and at J to 5 bases, leaving 14 bases not matched to a gene. CDR3 size: 17 residues. In DNA form, the CDR3 reads TGCGCCAGCAGCCAGGGGCGAATAGCGGGAGATACCCACGAGCAGTACTTC. Amino acids: CASSQGRIAGDTHEQYF.

The DNA for the CDR3 is TGCGCCAGCAGCACCGGACAGGGGGCGTACCAAGAGACCCAGTACTTC. Translation gives CASSTGQGAYQETQYF. This rearrangement joins TRBV5-1 to TRBJ2-5; 11 nucleotides line up with TRBD1. V lost 4 bases and J lost 0; bases outside the gene matches: 5. This CDR3 is 16 amino acids long. The germline CDR1 and CDR2 sequences are SGHRS and YFSETQ.

This chain uses TRBV2 with TRBJ2-7; a weak D match, TRBD1 (5 bases). The CDR3 covers 13 residues. Trimming stripped 10 bases from V and 7 bases from J, with 20 bases between. Germline lookup yields CDR1 SNHLY and CDR2 FYNNEI. The CDR3 nucleotides are TGTGCCACCGAGCGACAGCCGTTGGGTGAGCAGTACTTC. This gives the protein CATERQPLGEQYF.

In its sample, this clone was seen a few times. The chain joins TRBV29-1 to TRBJ2-7, with 12 bases matching TRBD1. V was clipped by 5 bases and J by 6 bases; unmatched bases: 11. The CDR3 consists of 15 residues. Per the germline V gene, CDR1 is SQVTM and CDR2 is ANQGSEA. This chain's CDR3 is CSVYTPGQGAGEQYF. The CDR3 DNA reads TGCAGCGTTTATACCCCGGGACAGGGGGCTGGCGAGCAGTACTTC.

The rearrangement joins TRBV27 to TRBJ2-3, with 9 bases fitting TRBD2. V gave up 8 bases and J gave up 2 bases; unmatched junction bases: 8. CDR1 and CDR2 from the germline V gene are MNHEY and SMNVEV (reference sequence). This CDR3 contains 15 residues. CDR3 coding DNA: TGTGCCAGCCGCCCCGCGGGAGGGAACACAGATACGCAGTATTTT. This translates into CASRPAGGNTDTQYF.

This clone occurred once. The chain combines TRBV20-1 with TRBJ1-2; weak D call: TRBD1 (6 bases). V was clipped by 6 bases and J by 2 bases, with 25 bases between them. This CDR3 contains 17 residues. Germline V lookup: CDR1 DFQATT, CDR2 SNEGSKA (reference sequence). This CDR3 reads CSASGGGSVLGNYGYTF. The DNA of the CDR3 is TGCAGTGCAAGTGGGGGGGGCTCAGTGCTTGGGAACTATGGCTACACCTTC.

The V and J genes are TRBV14 and TRBJ2-7; 7 bases line up with TRBD2. This CDR3 spans 16 amino acids. V trimming: 1 base; J trimming: 5 bases; junction bases outside the gene matches: 11. The germline V gene encodes CDR1 SGHDN and CDR2 FVKESK. DNA for the CDR3: TGTGCCAGCAGCCAAGGGTCTGGGGCGGGAGAAAACGAGCAGTACTTC. This codes for CASSQGSGAGENEQYF. The complete variable domain, with remaining parts taken from reference TRBV14 and TRBJ2-7, reads EAGVTQFPSHSVIEKGQTVTLRCDPISGHDNLYWYRRVMGKEIKFLLHFVKESKQDESGMPNNRFLAERTGGTYSTLKVQPAELEDSGVYFCASSQGSGAGENEQYFGPGTRLTVT.

V usage is TRBV5-4 and J usage is TRBJ2-2; the D gene is possibly TRBD2 (6 bases). V was clipped by 3 bases and J by 4 bases, with 10 bases between them. The CDR3 contains 14 residues. Germline CDR1 is SGHNT and CDR2 is YYREEE (reference sequence). As DNA, the CDR3 is TGTGCCAGCAGCTCGGAGGGACGCACCGGGGAGCTGTTTTTT. Translating it yields CASSSEGRTGELFF.

This chain joins TRBV3-1 (or the pseudogene TRBV3-2) and TRBJ2-3; TRBD2 aligns across 7 bases. With 4 bases clipped from V and 2 bases from J, the junction kept 6 bases outside the gene matches. The germline V gene encodes CDR1 LGHDT and CDR2 YNNKEL (reference sequence). CDR3 length equals 15 residues. CDR3 coding DNA: TGTGCCAGCAGCCCATATGGGGGGGTCACAGATACGCAGTATTTT. It translates to CASSPYGGVTDTQYF.

The table lists this clone with a few counts. The gene calls are TRBV18 and TRBJ2-3; 11 nucleotides line up with TRBD1. This CDR3 comprises 16 residues. V lost 4 bases and J lost 6; bases outside the gene matches: 9. Germline assignment: CDR1 KGHSH and CDR2 LQKENI. Here the CDR3 DNA reads TGTGCCAGCTCACAGAGTCGGACAGGGGGCGTTGATACGCAGTATTTT. Its translation: CASSQSRTGGVDTQYF.

This chain connects TRBV2 to TRBJ2-3; 11 positions agree with TRBD2. This CDR3 region has 15 residues. Losses at the gene ends were 6 bases for V and 2 bases for J; bases not matched to a gene: 4. Germline loops: CDR1 SNHLY, CDR2 FYNNEI. The CDR3 spells CASRPSGRTTDTQYF. The CDR3 DNA reads TGTGCCAGCAGGCCTAGCGGGAGGACCACAGATACGCAGTATTTT.

V is TRBV7-2 and J is TRBJ2-4; 7 bases map to TRBD2. Germline V gene sequence: CDR1 SGHTA, CDR2 FQGNSA. V trimming: 5 bases; J trimming: 5 bases; junction bases outside the gene matches: 12. The CDR3 totals 16 residues. In DNA form, the CDR3 reads TGTGCCAGCAGCCGGCGGGCTAGCGGCCTTCAAAACATTCAGTACTTC. Translation gives CASSRRASGLQNIQYF.

The CDR3 DNA reads TGTGCCACCAGTGACGGAGCTGAAGCTTTCTTT. Its translation is CATSDGAEAFF. This sequence joins TRBV24-1 and TRBJ1-1; D ambiguous. The CDR3 spans 11 residues. V dropped 4 bases and J dropped 6 bases, with 5 bases sitting between them. Per germline, CDR1 KGHDR and CDR2 SFDVKD.

This chain joins TRBV19 and TRBJ2-3; the D gene is possibly TRBD2 (6 bases). The CDR3 has 14 amino acids. From germline, CDR1 is LNHDA and CDR2 SQIVND (reference sequence). Trimming pared 3 bases from V and 4 bases from J, leaving 11 bases between. The DNA for the CDR3 is TGTGCCAGTAGTATTGGGCGACTAGCAGATACGCAGTATTTT. This codes for CASSIGRLADTQYF.

The genes are TRBV2 and TRBJ2-7, with 8 bases that match TRBD1. This CDR3 contains 13 residues. Germline CDR1 SNHLY, CDR2 FYNNEI. V was clipped by 5 bases and J by 4 bases; unmatched bases: 4. Written as DNA, the CDR3 is TGTGCCAGCAGTCAGGACAGGGTGTACGAGCAGTACTTC. As protein: CASSQDRVYEQYF.

This sequence joins TRBV5-1 and TRBJ1-2; perhaps TRBD1 as D (6 bases). Germline V gene lookup returns CDR1 SGHRS and CDR2 YFSETQ. V lost 0 bases and J 4 bases, leaving 13 bases between the germline ends. The CDR3 sequence is 15 residues long. The CDR3: CASSLDREAIYGYTF. CDR3 DNA: TGCGCCAGCAGCTTGGACAGGGAAGCTATCTATGGCTACACCTTC.